This T cell receptor beta chain originates from a study of post-analysis software for immune sequencing data. This clonotype has only one observation. Its antigen is as yet unknown. cDNA libraries for TCR beta contained unique molecular identifiers. TCRdb recomputed calls from the PCR reads with MiXCR, one row per CDR3 protein. The data contain about 820,000 distinct CDR3 sequences, approximately 53% of them singletons. Whole-study findings and limits: Patients had higher frequencies than controls of five TRBV segments, including TRBV5-6, TRBV5-1 and TRBV20-1.

V dropped 0 bases and J dropped 3 bases, with 13 bases sitting between them. This CDR3 spans 16 amino acids. Looked up from germline, CDR1 is SGHRS and CDR2 is YFSETQ. This receptor was obtained from a girl aged 10-17 years with multiple sclerosis. What was sequenced was blood. J is TRBJ2-4 and V is TRBV5-1; possibly TRBD1 for D (5 bases). CDR3 sequence: CASSLGRRQGKNIQYF. CDR3 coding DNA: TGCGCCAGCAGCTTGGGGCGGCGGCAGGGCAAAAACATTCAGTACTTC.